This record looks at one T cell receptor beta chain sequence and its context. As processed by the authors: The authors estimated nucleated cell counts from reference gene primer amplification. Profiled with immunoSEQ multiplex PCR; TCRdb holds only in-frame clones, not every one. D and trimming were read from the DNA, whereas the V and J calls and clone size are those reported in that table. Of about 110,000 clones listed, about 85% were seen once; the top ten hold around 13%. This specimen comes from a study of blood T cell repertoires in COVID-19. Background on the study: The samples span acute and convalescent COVID-19 from the United States, Italy and Spain. PBMCs, B-cell-depleted T cells, or T cells provided the cDNA or gDNA that made up the material.

The receptor comes from a human donor in a cohort sampled during active COVID-19. The sample comprised peripheral blood.

CDR3 residues: CASSTGHYNSPLHF. The DNA of the CDR3 is TGTGCCAGCAGTACGGGACATTATAATTCACCCCTCCACTTT. The rearrangement joins TRBV28 to TRBJ1-6; possibly TRBD1 for D (6 bases). This CDR3 is built from 14 residues. The germline gives CDR1 MDHEN, CDR2 SYDVKM. The germline V and J ends were trimmed by 5 bases and 4 bases, with 9 bases remaining between them.